This T cell receptor (beta chain) stems from a study of PD-1 blockade in classical Hodgkin lymphoma. Germline-derived CDR1 and CDR2 are WNHNN and SYGVQD (reference sequence). J was trimmed by 5 bases and V by 2 bases; bases with no gene match: 6. This CDR3 region has 17 residues. The table came from immunoSEQ multiplex PCR; TCRdb's copy has only in-frame clones and leaves some out. The repertoire consists of 14,000 to 15,000 clones, with around four fifths occurring once and the leading ten covering approximately 26%. Patients all relapsed after autologous stem cell transplantation, and there was variation in brentuximab vedotin exposure.

The specimen was peripheral blood mononuclear cells (PBMCs), collected before the second cycle of nivolumab. The sequence came from a human donor with classical Hodgkin lymphoma. The chain carries TRBV10-1 and TRBJ2-1; 13 nucleotides agree with TRBD2. CDR3 protein: CASSEDTGTSGNNEQFF. CDR3 bases: TGCGCCAGCAGTGAGGACACCGGGACTAGCGGGAACAATGAGCAGTTCTTC.